The rows below give T cell receptor beta chains drawn from one sample of a study of T cell changes during pregnancy in multiple sclerosis. Method: immunoSEQ multiplex PCR; TCRdb's copy keeps in-frame clones and lacks some. The table has 70,000 to 85,000 clones, about 92% seen once; the top ten hold 1.4% to 1.5%. The sample here was peripheral blood, taken before pregnancy. Receptor source: a female donor with multiple sclerosis, enrolled in a pregnancy study. Both conserved end residues are part of each CDR3. A D gene is named only where the DNA matches it firmly. Only part of the rows carry a size: once, few, many, or a class if the clone is expanded.

v_gene,j_gene,abundance,d_gene,CDR3aa,CDR3nt
TRBV6-4,TRBJ2-7,.,TRBD1,CASSQGQGYEQYF,TGTGCCAGCAGTCAAGGACAGGGGTACGAGCAGTACTTC
TRBV18,TRBJ2-3,.,.,CASSPPTDHGGTTDTQYF,TGTGCCAGCTCACCTCCGACGGACCACGGTGGGACAACAGATACGCAGTATTTT
TRBV5-8,TRBJ1-6,.,.,CASSFRSLNSPLHF,TGTGCCAGCAGCTTCAGGTCGCTTAATTCACCCCTCCACTTT
TRBV6-6,TRBJ2-1,.,TRBD2,CASSPPRLAGGGEQFF,TGTGCCAGCAGTCCTCCTCGTCTAGCGGGGGGCGGGGAGCAGTTCTTC
TRBV6-6,TRBJ2-1,.,.,CASSTRQGADEQFF,TGTGCCAGCAGCACCCGGCAAGGGGCGGATGAGCAGTTCTTC
TRBV25-1,TRBJ1-5,.,.,CASSLQGDHQPQHF,TGTGCCAGCAGTCTTCAGGGCGACCATCAGCCCCAGCATTTT
TRBV20-1,TRBJ1-4,.,.,CSAAETKLFF,TGCAGTGCCGCGGAAACCAAACTGTTTTTT
TRBV15,TRBJ2-5,once,.,CATSTEGWGRGETQYF,TGTGCCACCAGCACCGAGGGCTGGGGGCGCGGGGAGACCCAGTACTTC
TRBV9,TRBJ2-2,.,.,CASSLQGLRTGELFF,TGTGCCAGCAGCCTCCAGGGGCTGAGGACCGGGGAGCTGTTTTTT
TRBV7-9,TRBJ2-2,few,TRBD1,CASSSPDRKTGELFF,TGTGCCAGCAGCTCACCGGACAGGAAGACCGGGGAGCTGTTTTTT
TRBV7-9,TRBJ1-2,.,.,CASTGDNYGYTF,TGTGCCAGCACAGGGGATAACTATGGCTACACCTTC
TRBV29-1,TRBJ2-3,once,.,CSALPTDTQYF,TGCAGCGCTCTCCCCACAGATACGCAGTATTTT
TRBV5-6,TRBJ2-5,.,.,CASSSGTRQETQYF,TGTGCCAGCAGCTCCGGGACAAGACAAGAGACCCAGTACTTC
TRBV5-5,TRBJ1-1,.,.,CASSFNQGYTEAFF,TGTGCCAGCAGCTTTAACCAGGGTTACACTGAAGCTTTCTTT
TRBV7-9,TRBJ1-3,.,.,CASSLGAAFSGNTIYF,TGTGCCAGCAGCCTAGGGGCAGCTTTCTCTGGAAACACCATATATTTT
TRBV5-1,TRBJ2-7,.,TRBD2,CASSRSGYEQYF,TGCGCCAGCAGCCGTAGCGGGTACGAGCAGTACTTC
TRBV30,TRBJ1-4,.,TRBD1,CAWSRGQGSTNEKLFF,TGTGCCTGGAGTAGGGGACAGGGTTCTACTAATGAAAAACTGTTTTTT
TRBV4-1,TRBJ2-7,.,.,CASSQPRRGGGDEQYF,TGCGCCAGCAGCCAACCACGCCGGGGAGGTGGCGACGAGCAGTACTTC
TRBV5-4,TRBJ2-7,.,TRBD1,CASSPQGALVYEQYF,TGTGCCAGCAGCCCACAGGGGGCTTTAGTCTACGAGCAGTACTTC
TRBV19,TRBJ1-1,once,.,CASTTGSGAFF,TGTGCCAGTACGACGGGTAGCGGCGCTTTCTTT
TRBV6-5,TRBJ1-6,.,.,CASSSHRDRSPLHF,TGTGCCAGCAGTTCCCACAGGGATCGTTCACCCCTCCACTTT